This TCR beta chain is from a study of blood T cells in healthy people across ages. Findings of the study overall: Long-lived donors exceeded aged donors in naive CD4+ cells and diversity. Per million T cells, TCR beta diversity dropped about linearly as age rose.

PBMCs, at least 6.5 million per sample, were isolated. A second PCR of about 6 to 12 cycles used a sample-barcoded 5' primer and a J-beta primer mix. Each cDNA molecule was tagged by a template-switch adaptor that had 12 random nucleotides. Each CDR3 protein is one row after TCRdb ran MiXCR on the 5' RACE reads. The sample includes around 670,000 distinct CDR3 sequences, about 30% seen only once; the top ten take approximately 14%. Turning to this clonotype: Its antigen is as yet unknown. This could be a read error, since a much larger clone is one nucleotide away.

V was pared by 4 bases and J by 10 bases, with 6 bases of the junction left unmatched. CDR3 length: 13 amino acids. Germline V CDR1 and CDR2: SGHDN, FVKESK. The rearrangement links TRBV14 to TRBJ2-1; 8 bases fit TRBD1. The TCR was taken from a woman of 80 years or more in good health. The sequencing sample was made of blood. The DNA for the CDR3 is TGTGCCAGCAGCCCGACATGGACAGGGGAGCAGTTCTTC. This sequence encodes CASSPTWTGEQFF.